This T cell receptor (beta chain) was sequenced for a study of T cells in Graves' hyperthyroidism and ophthalmopathy. The V and J ends lost 5 bases and 5 bases, in that order; junction bases with no gene match: 11. CDR3 size: 15 residues. Germline CDR1 DFQATT, CDR2 SNEGSKA (reference sequence). Researchers took RNA transcripts and amplified the TCR beta CDR3 regions from them. TCR CDR3 underwent first-round RT-PCR with the HTBI primer set. A single record per CDR3 protein comes from TCRdb applying MiXCR to the multiplex PCR reads. The repertoire holds some 350,000 distinct CDR3 sequences, with about a fifth as singletons. Over 18 months, lack of ophthalmopathy progression marked Graves' hyperthyroidism as stable. Patients were excluded for uncontrolled infection, other autoimmune disease, pregnancy or lactation. Source material for PBMCs was more than 7.5 ml fresh peripheral blood.

V is TRBV20-1 and J is TRBJ2-5; TRBD2 matches 10 bases. Material for sequencing was blood. The sequence derives from a woman aged 18-30 years with Graves' hyperthyroidism. The CDR3 region has the DNA TGCAGTGCTTCGCTAACTAGCGGGGTTTTGGAGACCCAGTACTTC. Protein product: CSASLTSGVLETQYF.